This T cell receptor beta chain is from a study of shared clonotypes between healthy human individuals. Sequencing was performed with immunoSEQ multiplex PCR; in TCRdb, only in-frame clones are kept and a portion is missing. In the table there are 1,400,000 or so clones, approximately 98.5% of which are singletons. CDR1 and CDR2 from the germline V gene are SGHDN and FVKESK. V was shortened by 3 bases and J by 3 bases, with 9 bases between the two germline ends. There are 13 residues in the CDR3. Sequencing was done on a sample of naive CD4+ T cells sorted from blood. Documented subset: CD45RA+ positively selected. This rearrangement joins TRBV14 to TRBJ2-7; D is uncertain. The TCR comes from a man aged 25 to 40 in good health. For the CDR3, the DNA is TGTGCCAGCAGCCAGGAAACCCTCTACGAGCAGTACTTC. This translates into CASSQETLYEQYF. Complete variable domain (other parts from reference TRBV14 and TRBJ2-7): EAGVTQFPSHSVIEKGQTVTLRCDPISGHDNLYWYRRVMGKEIKFLLHFVKESKQDESGMPNNRFLAERTGGTYSTLKVQPAELEDSGVYFCASSQETLYEQYFGPGTRLTVT.